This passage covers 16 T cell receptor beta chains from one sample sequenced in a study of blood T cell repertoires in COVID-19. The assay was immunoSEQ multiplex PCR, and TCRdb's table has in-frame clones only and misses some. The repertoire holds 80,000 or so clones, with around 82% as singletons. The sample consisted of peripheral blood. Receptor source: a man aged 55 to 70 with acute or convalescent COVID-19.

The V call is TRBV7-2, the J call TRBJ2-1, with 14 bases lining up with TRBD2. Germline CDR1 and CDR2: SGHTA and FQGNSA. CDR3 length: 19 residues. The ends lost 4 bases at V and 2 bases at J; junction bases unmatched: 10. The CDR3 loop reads CASSYAGTSGRGTYNEQFF. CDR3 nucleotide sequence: TGTGCCAGCAGCTACGCCGGGACTAGCGGGAGAGGGACCTACAATGAGCAGTTCTTC.

CDR3 nucleotides: TGTGCCAGCAGTTTTTGGACAGGGGACTCCCGGGAGCTGTTTTTT. It yields the protein CASSFWTGDSRELFF. This chain uses TRBV27 with TRBJ2-2; the match to TRBD1 covers 9 bases. V gave up 3 bases and J gave up 9 bases; unmatched junction bases: 8. The CDR3 length is 15 residues. Germline CDR1 and CDR2: MNHEY and SMNVEV (reference sequence).

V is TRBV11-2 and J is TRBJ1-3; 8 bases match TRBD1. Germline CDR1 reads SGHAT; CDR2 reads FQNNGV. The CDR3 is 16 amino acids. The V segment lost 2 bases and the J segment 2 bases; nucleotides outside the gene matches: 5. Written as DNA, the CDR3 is TGTGCCAGCAGCTTACAGGGGGCCACTCCTGGAAACACCATATATTTT. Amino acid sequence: CASSLQGATPGNTIYF.

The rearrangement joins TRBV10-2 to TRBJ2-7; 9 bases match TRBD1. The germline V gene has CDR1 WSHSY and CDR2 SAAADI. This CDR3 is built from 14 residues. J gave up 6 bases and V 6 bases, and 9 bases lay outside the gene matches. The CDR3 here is CASREQGAISEQYF. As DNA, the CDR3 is TGCGCCAGCAGGGAACAGGGGGCGATCTCCGAGCAGTACTTC.

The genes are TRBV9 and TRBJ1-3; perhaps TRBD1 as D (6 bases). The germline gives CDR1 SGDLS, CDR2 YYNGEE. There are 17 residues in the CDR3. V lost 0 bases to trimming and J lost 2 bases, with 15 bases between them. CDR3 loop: CASSVDIPPGAGNTIYF. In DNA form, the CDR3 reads TGTGCCAGCAGCGTAGATATCCCGCCAGGGGCTGGAAACACCATATATTTT.

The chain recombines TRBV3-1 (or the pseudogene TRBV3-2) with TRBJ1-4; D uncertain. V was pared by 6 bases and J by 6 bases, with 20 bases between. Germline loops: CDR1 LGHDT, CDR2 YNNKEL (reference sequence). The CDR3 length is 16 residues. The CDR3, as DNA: TGTGCCAGCAGGGAAGGAATCAGGAGGAGTGATGAAAAACTGTTTTTT. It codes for CASREGIRRSDEKLFF.

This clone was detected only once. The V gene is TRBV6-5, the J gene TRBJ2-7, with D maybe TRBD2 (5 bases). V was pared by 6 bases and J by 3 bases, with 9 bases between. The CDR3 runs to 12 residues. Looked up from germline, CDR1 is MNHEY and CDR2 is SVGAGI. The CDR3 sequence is CASRGGSYEQYF. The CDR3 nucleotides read TGTGCCAGCAGGGGTGGGAGCTACGAGCAGTACTTC.

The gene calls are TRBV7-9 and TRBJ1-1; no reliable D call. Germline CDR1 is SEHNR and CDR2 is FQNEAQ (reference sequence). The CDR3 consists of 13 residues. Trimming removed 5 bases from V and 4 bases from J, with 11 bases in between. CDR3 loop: CASSPARGTEAFF. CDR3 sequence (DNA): TGTGCCAGCAGCCCCGCCCGGGGCACTGAAGCTTTCTTT.

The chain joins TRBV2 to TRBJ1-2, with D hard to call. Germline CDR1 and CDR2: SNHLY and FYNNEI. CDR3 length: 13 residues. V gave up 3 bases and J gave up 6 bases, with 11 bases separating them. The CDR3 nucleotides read TGTGCCAGCAGTGAGACGGGGAGGGATGGCTACACCTTC. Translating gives CASSETGRDGYTF.

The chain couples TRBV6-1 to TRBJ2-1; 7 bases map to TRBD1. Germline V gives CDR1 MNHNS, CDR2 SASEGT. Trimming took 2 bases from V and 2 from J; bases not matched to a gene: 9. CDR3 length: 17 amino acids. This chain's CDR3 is CASSERFGRGTYNEQFF. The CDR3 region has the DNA TGTGCCAGCAGTGAAAGGTTTGGCAGGGGGACCTACAATGAGCAGTTCTTC.

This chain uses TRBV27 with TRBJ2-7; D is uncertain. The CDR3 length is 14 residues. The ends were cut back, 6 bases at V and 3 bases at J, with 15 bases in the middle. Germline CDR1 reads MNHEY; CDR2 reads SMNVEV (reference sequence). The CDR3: CASSHRPGDYEQYF. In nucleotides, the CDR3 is TGTGCCAGCAGCCACCGTCCCGGTGACTACGAGCAGTACTTC.

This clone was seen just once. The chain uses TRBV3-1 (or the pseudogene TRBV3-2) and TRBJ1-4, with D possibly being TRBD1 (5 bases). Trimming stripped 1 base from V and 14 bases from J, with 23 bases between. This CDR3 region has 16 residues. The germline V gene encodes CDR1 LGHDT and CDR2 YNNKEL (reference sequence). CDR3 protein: CASSQGRVKRGMGLFF. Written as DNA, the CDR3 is TGTGCCAGCAGCCAAGGCAGGGTTAAAAGGGGAATGGGGCTGTTTTTT.

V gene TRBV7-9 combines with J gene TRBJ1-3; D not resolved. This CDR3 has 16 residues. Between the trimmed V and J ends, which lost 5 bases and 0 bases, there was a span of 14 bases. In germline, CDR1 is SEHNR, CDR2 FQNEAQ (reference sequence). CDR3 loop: CASSHSTVSSGNTIYF. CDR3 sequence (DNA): TGTGCCAGCAGCCATTCCACCGTGAGCTCTGGAAACACCATATATTTT.

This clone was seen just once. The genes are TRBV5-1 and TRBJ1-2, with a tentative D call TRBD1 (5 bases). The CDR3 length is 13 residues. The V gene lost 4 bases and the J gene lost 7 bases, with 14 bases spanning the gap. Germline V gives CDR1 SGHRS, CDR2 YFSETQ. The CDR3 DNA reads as TGCGCCAGCAGCCCAGACAGTCAGGGTGGCTACACCTTC. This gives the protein CASSPDSQGGYTF.

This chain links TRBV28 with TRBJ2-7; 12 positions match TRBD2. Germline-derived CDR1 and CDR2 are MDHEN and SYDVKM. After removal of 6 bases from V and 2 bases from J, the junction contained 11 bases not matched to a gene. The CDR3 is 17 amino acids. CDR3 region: CASSPGGTSGLTYEQYF. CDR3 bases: TGTGCCAGCAGCCCGGGGGGGACTAGCGGGCTCACCTACGAGCAGTACTTC.

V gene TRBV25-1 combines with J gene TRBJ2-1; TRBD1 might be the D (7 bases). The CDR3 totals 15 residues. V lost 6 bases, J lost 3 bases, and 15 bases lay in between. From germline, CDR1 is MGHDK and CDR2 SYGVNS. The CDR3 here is CASSSAGGNYNEQFF. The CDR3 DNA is TGTGCCAGCAGCTCCGCAGGGGGGAACTACAATGAGCAGTTCTTC.